This T cell receptor beta chain emerged from a study of fetal regulatory T cell absence and autoimmunity (TCRdb year 2017). Regarding the research as a whole: The IPEX patients showed exocrine pancreas autoimmunity in the absence of clinical diabetes. Study-wide findings and limitations: Significant oligoclonal enrichment of the TCR compartment was observed in pancreas versus cord blood, with some top clones enriched more than 100-fold. The oligoclonal enrichment was interpreted as supporting antigen-driven autoimmunity in the pancreas before birth in IPEX syndrome. TRB gene family usage was found to be broadly similar between cord blood and pancreas and to resemble published neonatal and adult repertoires.

Trimming costs V 4 bases and J 5 bases, and their ends lie 22 bases apart. According to the germline V gene, CDR1 reads SGHRS and CDR2 reads YFSETQ. Including cysteine and phenylalanine, the CDR3 has 16 amino acids. Solely the CDR3 DNA is kept, with 48 bases framed from the first base. Genomic DNA obtained from frozen pancreas tissue was processed for repertoire sequencing. Genomic DNA, about 2-3 ug, was extracted from umbilical cord blood or frozen pancreas using the DNeasy Blood and Tissue Kit. On the immunoSEQ human TCRbeta survey platform, TCRbeta CDR3 regions were amplified and barcoded with a two-step multiplex PCR. Illumina instruments were used to sequence the libraries, and IgH from the same samples was sequenced in parallel. Regarding the original processing steps: Raw reads were filtered against IMGT V, D, J definitions and were binned using a nearest-neighbor algorithm so that PCR and sequencing errors were removed. Clones were defined by identical nucleotide sequence; differential abundance between tissues used per-clone Fisher exact tests with pFDR threshold p<0.01. Clones whose frequencies were too low for statistical inference were excluded by a minimum inclusion filter of 10 in either sample. The immunoSEQ Analyzer was used for pairwise clonal comparisons, while IMGT tools were used to assess gene family usage. TCRdb provides this immuneACCESS table in a form limited to in-frame rearrangements. Some clones are lacking; in checked studies, under half of them reflect an unresolved V gene, and why the rest are absent is not known. V, J and clone size derive from that table, while D and trimming were established from the DNA sequence. Counted in this sample were about 95,000 clones; about two thirds of them appeared once. Roughly 2% of the sample belongs to the ten largest clones.

To note about this clone: Its antigen is currently not known. The sample holds no much larger clone one base away, and base qualities are not on file.

This sequence was found in a male donor with IPEX syndrome. This sequence uses TRBV5-1 and TRBJ2-7, with TRBD1 as a weak D call on 7 bases. Sequenced material: pancreas tissue. The nucleotide sequence reads TGCGCCAGCAGCCCCAGGGGGGTCCCCCCCGTCGACGAGCAGTACTTC. Its protein is CASSPRGVPPVDEQYF.